These 26 T cell receptor beta chains share one sample of origin, sequenced in a study of T-cell memory formation after mild COVID-19. TCRdb independently ran MiXCR on the 5' RACE reads; one entry per CDR3 protein. Of around 310,000 distinct CDR3 sequences detected, around an eighth appear once; the ten largest clones hold roughly a fifth. Sequencing was carried out using PBMCs or a T cell subset sorted from them (not recorded which). These receptors were obtained from a man between 18 and 29 years old who had mild COVID-19 (a few samples of this study predate the infection). Cell type and time point are not known.

The V call is TRBV12-3 or TRBV12-4, the J call TRBJ1-4; weak D call: TRBD1 (6 bases). Trimming took off 0 bases at V and 0 bases at J, with 20 bases between the two ends. CDR3 length equals 20 residues. CDR3 sequence: CASSLAVILRGNATNEKLFF. Here the CDR3 DNA reads TGTGCCAGCAGTTTAGCAGTCATACTCAGGGGCAATGCAACTAATGAAAAACTGTTTTTT.

The V call is TRBV6-2 or TRBV6-3, the J call TRBJ1-5; D is perhaps TRBD1 (5 bases). This CDR3 is built from 13 residues. Between the trimmed V and J ends, which lost 4 bases and 9 bases, there was a span of 13 bases. Germline-derived CDR1 and CDR2 are MNHEY and SVGEGT. The CDR3 region is CASSWGRGRPQHF. The CDR3 DNA sequence: TGTGCCAGCAGTTGGGGACGGGGGAGGCCCCAGCATTTT.

This clonotype turned up a few times. This chain uses TRBV4-1 with TRBJ2-7; D remains unclear. The CDR3 is made up of 15 amino acids. CDR1 and CDR2 from the germline V gene are MGHRA and YSYEKL. V lost 0 bases, J lost 4 bases, and 13 bases lay in between. As DNA, the CDR3 is TGCGCCAGCAGCCAAGATAGTCACAGACCGTACGAGCAGTACTTC. It yields the protein CASSQDSHRPYEQYF.

In DNA, the CDR3 is TGTGCCAGCAGCTTGAACTGGGCGGAGTACAGCACAGATACGCAGTATTTT. Residues: CASSLNWAEYSTDTQYF. The J gene is TRBJ2-3, the V gene TRBV5-6; D is undetermined. V was shortened by 1 base and J by 0 bases, with 15 bases between the two germline ends. The CDR3 runs 17 residues. Germline loops: CDR1 SGHDT, CDR2 YYEEEE.

This clonotype came up a few times. The V and J genes are TRBV9 and TRBJ2-1; tentative D call: TRBD2 (5 bases). The CDR3 covers 16 residues. Trimming took off 4 bases at V and 0 bases at J, with 14 bases between the two ends. Germline lookup yields CDR1 SGDLS and CDR2 YYNGEE. The CDR3 nucleotides are TGTGCCAGCAGCCCCCCCGTGGGGAGCTCCTACAATGAGCAGTTCTTC. Translating it yields CASSPPVGSSYNEQFF.

This clonotype was counted between two and nine times. The chain uses TRBV9 and TRBJ1-2; tentative D call: TRBD1 (5 bases). This CDR3 is 14 amino acids long. Between the trimmed V and J ends, which lost 0 bases and 5 bases, there was a span of 11 bases. CDR1 is SGDLS and CDR2 is YYNGEE in the germline V gene. The CDR3 region is CASSVDQGGYGYTF. The CDR3 bases are TGTGCCAGCAGCGTAGACCAGGGAGGGTATGGCTACACCTTC.

This clonotype was detected ten times or more. The chain combines TRBV7-3 with TRBJ2-5; D might be TRBD1 (5 bases). Trimming took off 5 bases at V and 2 bases at J, with 9 bases between the two ends. Germline V gene data show CDR1 as SGHTA and CDR2 as FQGTGA. This CDR3 is built from 13 residues. The CDR3: CASSTTEQETQYF. CDR3 DNA: TGTGCCAGCAGCACGACAGAACAAGAGACCCAGTACTTC.

This rearrangement joins TRBV6-5 to TRBJ2-7; D unclear. Deletions cut 2 bases from V and 6 bases from J, with 11 bases between. Germline V gene lookup returns CDR1 MNHEY and CDR2 SVGAGI. The CDR3 loop spans 13 amino acids. DNA of the CDR3: TGTGCCAGCAGTTACGGGCAATTTACCGAGCAGTACTTC. Residues: CASSYGQFTEQYF.

In its sample, this clonotype was seen a few times. The chain links TRBV29-1 to TRBJ1-2; the match to TRBD1 covers 7 bases. The germline V gene has CDR1 SQVTM and CDR2 ANQGSEA. This CDR3 is built from 12 residues. The J segment lost 8 bases and the V segment lost 4 bases, leaving 7 bases of the junction unmatched. In nucleotides, the CDR3 is TGCAGCGTTGGGAAGGGGGCCTACGGCTACACCTTC. Translation: CSVGKGAYGYTF.

To note about this clonotype: One end of the junction fails to match germline, which may point to a read error. The V call is TRBV6-6, the J call TRBJ1-2; D may be TRBD1 (6 bases). The CDR3 is made up of 16 amino acids. The germline CDR1 and CDR2 sequences are MNHNY and SVGAGI (reference sequence). The CDR3 DNA sequence: TGTGCCAGCAGCCCCCGGGGGGGGGGCCTTAACTATGGCCACACCTTC. Translating it yields CASSPRGGGLNYGHTF.

The CDR3 DNA reads as TGTGCCAGCAGTTACACCCCGCTTGGGTGGGCCCAATCTGGAAACACCATATATTTT. This codes for CASSYTPLGWAQSGNTIYF. The chain combines TRBV6-5 with TRBJ1-3; D unresolved. CDR3 length: 19 amino acids. The V and J ends lost 2 bases and 1 base respectively, with 21 bases between them. Per the germline V gene, CDR1 is MNHEY and CDR2 is SVGAGI.

This clonotype was recorded a few times. The chain links TRBV20-1 to TRBJ1-2; D remains ambiguous. V dropped 3 bases and J dropped 3 bases, with 8 bases sitting between them. The CDR3 has 12 residues. Germline CDR1 reads DFQATT; CDR2 reads SNEGSKA (reference sequence). CDR3: CSARLVDYGYTF. The CDR3 DNA follows: TGCAGTGCTAGGTTGGTCGACTATGGCTACACCTTC.

The chain uses TRBV4-2 and TRBJ2-3, with 11 bases identical to TRBD1. Germline V CDR1 and CDR2: LGHNA, YNFKEQ. After removal of 2 bases from V and 4 bases from J, the junction contained 8 bases not matched to a gene. The CDR3 is made up of 17 amino acids. The CDR3 is CASSQYRTGGVPDTQYF. The CDR3 nucleotides are TGTGCCAGCAGCCAATATAGGACAGGGGGCGTCCCAGATACGCAGTATTTT.

This clonotype was recorded many times. The chain links TRBV25-1 to TRBJ2-5; 10 bases agree with TRBD2. The junction had 4 bases not matched to a gene; V was cut back by 3 bases and J by 3 bases. Germline V gene sequence: CDR1 MGHDK, CDR2 SYGVNS. The CDR3 contains 15 residues. CDR3 DNA: TGTGCCAGCAGTGACTCCAGCGGGGGGGAAGAGACCCAGTACTTC. It translates to CASSDSSGGEETQYF.

This chain connects TRBV4-3 to TRBJ1-1; possible D gene TRBD1, 6 bases. Germline V gives CDR1 LGHNA, CDR2 YSLEER. V was cut by 2 bases and J by 3 bases, with 13 bases left in between. The length of the CDR3 is 15 residues. Here the CDR3 reads CASSQSGHSYTEAFF. The CDR3 DNA sequence: TGCGCCAGCAGCCAATCGGGACACTCCTACACTGAAGCTTTCTTT.

CDR3 protein: CASSRYSPGQDFYNEQFF. The CDR3 DNA follows: TGTGCCAGCAGCCGATACTCCCCTGGACAGGACTTCTACAATGAGCAGTTCTTC. The rearrangement links TRBV4-2 to TRBJ2-1; 7 bases are a match to TRBD1. Germline CDR1 and CDR2: LGHNA and YNFKEQ. The CDR3 totals 18 residues. With 4 bases clipped from V and 3 bases from J, the junction kept 15 bases outside the gene matches.

This clonotype was picked up a small number of times. The V gene is TRBV12-3 or TRBV12-4, the J gene TRBJ1-2, with D perhaps matching TRBD1 (6 bases). The CDR3 extends over 16 amino acids. V was pared by 3 bases and J by 2 bases, with 16 bases between. The CDR3 DNA follows: TGTGCCAGCAGTTTCCAACGGGGGCAGCTCAACTATGGCTACACCTTC. Amino acid sequence: CASSFQRGQLNYGYTF.

The chain combines TRBV14 with TRBJ1-6, with 7 bases identical to TRBD1. The CDR3 consists of 14 residues. CDR1 SGHDN and CDR2 FVKESK come from the germline V gene. The junction had 6 bases not matched to a gene; V was cut back by 4 bases and J by 9 bases. CDR3 residues: CASSPNYRGSPLHF. CDR3 coding DNA: TGTGCCAGCAGCCCTAATTACAGGGGTTCACCCCTCCACTTT.

This clonotype was seen a few times. This chain joins TRBV5-1 and TRBJ1-1, with TRBD1 as a possible D gene (5 bases). Trimming shortened V by 3 bases and J by 4 bases, and 16 bases separated the two germline ends. Germline CDR1 reads SGHRS; CDR2 reads YFSETQ. The CDR3 length is 15 residues. CDR3 in DNA: TGCGCCAGCAGCTCTGCTACGGGGCGGGTCACTGAAGCTTTCTTT. It encodes CASSSATGRVTEAFF.

A few counts support this clonotype. The chain is built from TRBV7-9 and TRBJ1-2; D ambiguous. V lost 7 bases and J 0 bases, leaving 12 bases between the germline ends. CDR3 length: 14 amino acids. Germline CDR1 reads SEHNR; CDR2 reads FQNEAQ (reference sequence). Written as DNA, the CDR3 is TGTGCCAGCACCCGGGTCCCGGCTAACTATGGCTACACCTTC. Translation gives CASTRVPANYGYTF. The complete variable domain, with remaining parts taken from reference TRBV7-9 and TRBJ1-2, reads DTGVSQNPRHKITKRGQNVTFRCDPISEHNRLYWYRQTLGQGPEFLTYFQNEAQLEKSRLLSDRFSAERPKGSFSTLEIQRTEQGDSAMYLCASTRVPANYGYTFGSGTRLTVV.

The J gene is TRBJ2-3, the V gene TRBV20-1; maybe TRBD1 (6 bases). The V gene's germline CDR1 is DFQATT and CDR2 SNEGSKA (reference sequence). V was trimmed by 1 base and J by 7 bases, leaving 9 bases between them. CDR3 size: 12 residues. CDR3 bases: TGCAGTGCTAGAGCCAGGGGCCATACGCAGTATTTT. This codes for CSARARGHTQYF.

The chain recombines TRBV29-1 with TRBJ2-7, with D possibly matching TRBD1 (6 bases). The CDR3 is made up of 12 amino acids. In germline, CDR1 is SQVTM, CDR2 ANQGSEA. V lost 5 bases and J lost 6, with 14 bases in between. The CDR3 coding sequence is TGCAGCGTTCGTGGGGGCTTGGGCGAGCAGTACTTC. It is translated as CSVRGGLGEQYF.

This clonotype came up a few times. V and J are TRBV4-2 and TRBJ2-2; D remains unclear. The germline V and J ends were trimmed by 0 bases and 4 bases, with 6 bases remaining between them. The CDR3 totals 14 residues. Looked up from germline, CDR1 is LGHNA and CDR2 is YNFKEQ. CDR3 DNA sequence: TGTGCCAGCAGCCAAGATGAGGCCACCGGGGAGCTGTTTTTT. This gives the protein CASSQDEATGELFF.

The chain has TRBV20-1 and TRBJ2-2, with D possibly being TRBD2 (6 bases). The CDR3 length is 16 residues. The germline V and J ends were trimmed by 2 bases and 3 bases, with 16 bases remaining between them. Per the germline V gene, CDR1 is DFQATT and CDR2 is SNEGSKA (reference sequence). The CDR3 sequence is CSARQSRGTDTGELFF. CDR3 in DNA: TGCAGTGCTAGACAATCGCGCGGGACGGACACCGGGGAGCTGTTTTTT.

The J gene is TRBJ2-7, the V gene TRBV7-9; TRBD1 matches at 9 bases. This CDR3 is 15 amino acids long. CDR1 and CDR2 (germline): SEHNR, FQNEAQ (reference sequence). V was clipped by 0 bases and J by 7 bases; unmatched bases: 7. CDR3: CASSLAGQGPTEQYV. CDR3 nucleotide sequence: TGTGCCAGCAGCTTAGCGGGACAGGGACCTACAGAGCAGTACGTC.

CDR3 DNA: TGCGCCAGCAGCCCAGGAAGGGGCGGTGAGCAGTTCTTC. Its translation is CASSPGRGGEQFF. V is TRBV5-1 and J is TRBJ2-1; D is possibly TRBD1 (5 bases). In germline, CDR1 is SGHRS, CDR2 YFSETQ. The V end lost 4 bases, the J end lost 9 bases, and 14 bases lay between the germline ends. This CDR3 spans 13 amino acids. The full variable domain, its missing parts supplied by reference TRBV5-1 and TRBJ2-1, is KAGVTQTPRYLIKTRGQQVTLSCSPISGHRSVSWYQQTPGQGLQFLFEYFSETQRNKGNFPGRFSGRQFSNSRSEMNVSTLELGDSALYLCASSPGRGGEQFFGPGTRLTVL.